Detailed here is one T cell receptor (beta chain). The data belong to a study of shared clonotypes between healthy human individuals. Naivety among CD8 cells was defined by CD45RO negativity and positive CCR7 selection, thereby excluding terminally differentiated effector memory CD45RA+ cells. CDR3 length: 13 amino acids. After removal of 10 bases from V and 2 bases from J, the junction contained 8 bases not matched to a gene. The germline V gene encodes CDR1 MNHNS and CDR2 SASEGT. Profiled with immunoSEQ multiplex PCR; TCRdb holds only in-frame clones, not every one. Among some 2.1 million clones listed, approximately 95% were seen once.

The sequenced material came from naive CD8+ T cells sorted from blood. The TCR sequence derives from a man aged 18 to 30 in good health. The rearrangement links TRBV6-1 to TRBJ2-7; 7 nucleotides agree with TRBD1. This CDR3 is CATIRDSTYEQYF. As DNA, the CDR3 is TGTGCCACGATCCGGGACAGTACCTACGAGCAGTACTTC.